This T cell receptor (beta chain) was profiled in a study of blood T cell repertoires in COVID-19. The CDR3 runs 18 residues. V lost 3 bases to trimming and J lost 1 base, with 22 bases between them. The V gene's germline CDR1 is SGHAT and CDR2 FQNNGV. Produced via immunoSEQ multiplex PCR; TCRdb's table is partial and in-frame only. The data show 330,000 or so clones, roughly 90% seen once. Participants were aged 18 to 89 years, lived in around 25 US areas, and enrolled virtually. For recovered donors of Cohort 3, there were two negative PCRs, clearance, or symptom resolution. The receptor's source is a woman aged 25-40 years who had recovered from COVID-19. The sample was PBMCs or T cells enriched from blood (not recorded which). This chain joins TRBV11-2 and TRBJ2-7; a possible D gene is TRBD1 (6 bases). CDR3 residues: CASSFSWPTGPISYEQYF. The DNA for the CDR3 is TGTGCCAGCAGCTTCTCATGGCCGACAGGTCCGATTTCCTACGAGCAGTACTTC. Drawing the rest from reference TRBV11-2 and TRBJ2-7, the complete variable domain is EAGVAQSPRYKIIEKRQSVAFWCNPISGHATLYWYQQILGQGPKLLIQFQNNGVVDDSQLPKDRFSAERLKGVDSTLKIQPAKLEDSAVYLCASSFSWPTGPISYEQYFGPGTRLTVT.